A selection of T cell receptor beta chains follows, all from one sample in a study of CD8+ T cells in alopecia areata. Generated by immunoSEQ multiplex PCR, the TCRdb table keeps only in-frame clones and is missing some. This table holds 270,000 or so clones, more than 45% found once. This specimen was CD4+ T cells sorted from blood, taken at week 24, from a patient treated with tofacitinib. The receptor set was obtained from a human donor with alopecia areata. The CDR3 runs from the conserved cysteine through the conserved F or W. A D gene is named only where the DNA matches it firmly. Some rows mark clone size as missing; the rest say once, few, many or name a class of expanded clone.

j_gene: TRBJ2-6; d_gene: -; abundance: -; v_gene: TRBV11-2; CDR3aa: CAGKTESSSGANVLTF; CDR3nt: TGTGCCGGAAAGACAGAGTCAAGCTCTGGGGCCAACGTCCTGACTTTC
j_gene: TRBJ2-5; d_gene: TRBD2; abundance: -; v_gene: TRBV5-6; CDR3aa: CASSLLAGGQETQYF; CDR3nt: TGTGCCAGCAGCTTGCTAGCGGGGGGCCAAGAGACCCAGTACTTC
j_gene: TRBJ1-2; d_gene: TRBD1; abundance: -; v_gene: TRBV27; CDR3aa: CASSPSTGYRDGYTF; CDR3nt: TGTGCCAGCAGTCCATCGACAGGGTACAGGGATGGCTACACCTTC
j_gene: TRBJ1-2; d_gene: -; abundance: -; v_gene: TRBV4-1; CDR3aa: CASSQPGDLMSYGYTF; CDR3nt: TGCGCCAGCAGCCAACCCGGGGACCTAATGTCCTATGGCTACACCTTC
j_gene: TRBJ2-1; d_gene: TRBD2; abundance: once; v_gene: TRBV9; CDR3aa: CASSDAGLAGISSYNEQFF; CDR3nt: TGTGCCAGCAGCGACGCGGGACTAGCGGGGATTAGCTCCTACAATGAGCAGTTCTTC
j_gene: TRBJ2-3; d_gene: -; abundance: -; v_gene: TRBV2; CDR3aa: CASSATGSTDTQYF; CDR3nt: TGTGCCAGCAGCGCAACAGGAAGCACAGATACGCAGTATTTT
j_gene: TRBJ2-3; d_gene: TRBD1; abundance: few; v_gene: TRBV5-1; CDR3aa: CASSVQSRGQGTDTQYF; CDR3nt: TGCGCCAGCAGCGTCCAGTCCCGGGGACAGGGCACAGATACGCAGTATTTT
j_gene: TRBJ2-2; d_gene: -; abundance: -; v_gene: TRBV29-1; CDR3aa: CSVELATNTGELFF; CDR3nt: TGCAGCGTTGAGTTGGCAACGAACACCGGGGAGCTGTTTTTT
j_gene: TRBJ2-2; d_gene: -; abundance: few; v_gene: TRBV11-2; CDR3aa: CASSFLPEENTGELFF; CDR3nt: TGTGCCAGCAGCTTCCTCCCGGAGGAGAACACCGGGGAGCTGTTTTTT
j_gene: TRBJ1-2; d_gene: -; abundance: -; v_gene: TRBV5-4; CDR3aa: CASSLQGSYGYTF; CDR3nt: TGTGCCAGCAGCCTTCAGGGCAGCTATGGCTACACCTTC
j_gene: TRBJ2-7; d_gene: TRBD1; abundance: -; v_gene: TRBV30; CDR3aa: CAWSVRGQGDEQYF; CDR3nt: TGTGCCTGGAGTGTACGGGGACAGGGAGACGAGCAGTACTTC
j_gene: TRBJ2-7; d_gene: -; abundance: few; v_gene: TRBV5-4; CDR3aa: CASSPVKGLYEQYF; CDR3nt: TGTGCCAGCAGCCCCGTCAAGGGGCTCTACGAGCAGTACTTC
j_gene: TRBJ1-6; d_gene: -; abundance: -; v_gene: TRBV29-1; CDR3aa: CSARWRGNSPLHF; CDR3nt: TGCAGCGCCCGCTGGCGGGGGAATTCACCCCTCCACTTT
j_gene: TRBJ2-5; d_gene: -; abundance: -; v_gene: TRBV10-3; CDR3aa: CAISVGQYQETQYF; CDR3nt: TGTGCCATCAGTGTAGGACAGTACCAAGAGACCCAGTACTTC
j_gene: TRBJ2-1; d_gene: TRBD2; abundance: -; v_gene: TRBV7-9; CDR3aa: CASSIWRGSSYNEQFF; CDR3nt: TGTGCCAGCAGCATATGGCGGGGGAGCTCCTACAATGAGCAGTTCTTC
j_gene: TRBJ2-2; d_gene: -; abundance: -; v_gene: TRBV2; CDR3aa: CASSTILNTGELFF; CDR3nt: TGTGCCAGCAGTACCATATTGAACACCGGGGAGCTGTTTTTT
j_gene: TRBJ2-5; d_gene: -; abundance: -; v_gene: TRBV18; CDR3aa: CASSPQETQYF; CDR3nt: TGTGCCAGCTCACCCCAAGAGACCCAGTACTTC
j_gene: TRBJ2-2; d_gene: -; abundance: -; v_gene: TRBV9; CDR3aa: CASSVVSGTVNTGELFF; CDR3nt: TGTGCCAGCAGCGTAGTCTCCGGAACGGTGAACACCGGGGAGCTGTTTTTT
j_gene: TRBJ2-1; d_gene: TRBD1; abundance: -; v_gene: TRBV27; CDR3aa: CASRGLGQGSRNEQFF; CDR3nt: TGTGCCAGCAGAGGGTTGGGACAGGGTTCTCGGAATGAGCAGTTCTTC
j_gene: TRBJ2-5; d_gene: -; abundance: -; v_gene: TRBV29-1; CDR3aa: CSVQQGPKETQYF; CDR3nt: TGCAGCGTCCAACAGGGACCCAAAGAGACCCAGTACTTC
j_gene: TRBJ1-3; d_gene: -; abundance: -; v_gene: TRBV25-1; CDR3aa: CASTLGLGNTIYF; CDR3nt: TGTGCCAGCACTCTAGGGTTAGGAAACACCATATATTTT
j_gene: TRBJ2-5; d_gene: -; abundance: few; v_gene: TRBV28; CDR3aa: CATRGGRETQYF; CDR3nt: TGTGCCACCAGGGGGGGGCGGGAGACCCAGTACTTC
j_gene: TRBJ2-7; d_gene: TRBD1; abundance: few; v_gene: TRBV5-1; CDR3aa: CASSTTGQPGEQYF; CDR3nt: TGCGCCAGCAGCACGACGGGACAGCCAGGCGAGCAGTACTTC
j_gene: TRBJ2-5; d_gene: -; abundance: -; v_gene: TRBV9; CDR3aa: CASNLAGDMQETQYF; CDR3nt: TGTGCCAGCAACCTGGCCGGGGACATGCAAGAGACCCAGTACTTC
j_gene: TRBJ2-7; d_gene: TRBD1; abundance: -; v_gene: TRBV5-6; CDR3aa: CASSFGTDLREQYF; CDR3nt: TGTGCCAGCAGCTTTGGGACAGACCTTCGGGAGCAGTACTTC
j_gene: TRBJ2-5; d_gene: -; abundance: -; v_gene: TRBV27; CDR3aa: CASSLQGRPREETQYF; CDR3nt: TGTGCCAGCAGCCTCCAGGGCAGGCCCCGCGAAGAGACCCAGTACTTC
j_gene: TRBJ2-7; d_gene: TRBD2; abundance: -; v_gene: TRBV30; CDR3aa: CAWSVWRGYEQYF; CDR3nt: TGTGCCTGGAGTGTCTGGCGGGGGTACGAGCAGTACTTC
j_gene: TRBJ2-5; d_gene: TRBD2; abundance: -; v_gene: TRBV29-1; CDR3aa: CSVKTSDETQYF; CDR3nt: TGCAGCGTCAAAACTAGCGATGAGACCCAGTACTTC